Presented here are 32 T cell receptor beta chains from one specimen sequenced in a study of blood T cell repertoires in COVID-19. The protocol was immunoSEQ multiplex PCR, while the TCRdb copy is restricted to in-frame clones and leaves out a portion. The sample holds tens of thousands of clones, 80% to 90% seen once. Material for sequencing was peripheral blood. The receptors derive from a man younger than 40 with acute or convalescent COVID-19.

J is TRBJ1-5 and V is TRBV4-1; D gene ambiguous. The length of the CDR3 is 16 residues. CDR1 is MGHRA, CDR2 YSYEKL, per germline. The germline V and J ends were trimmed by 0 bases and 0 bases, with 9 bases remaining between them. CDR3 loop: CASSQEVTYSNQPQHF. The CDR3 DNA sequence: TGCGCCAGCAGCCAAGAGGTCACCTATAGCAATCAGCCCCAGCATTTT.

This chain links TRBV6-5 with TRBJ2-7, with a possible D match to TRBD1 (6 bases). Deletions cut 10 bases from V and 7 bases from J, with 20 bases between. In germline, CDR1 is MNHEY, CDR2 SVGAGI. This CDR3 comprises 13 residues. CDR3 in DNA: TGTGCCATTAAAGAGACAGGCCTCTGGGAGCAGTACTTC. The encoded protein is CAIKETGLWEQYF.

The V and J genes are TRBV27 and TRBJ1-4; maybe TRBD1 (5 bases). There are 17 residues in the CDR3. Germline V gene lookup returns CDR1 MNHEY and CDR2 SMNVEV (reference sequence). Trimming cost V 3 bases and J 6 bases, with 20 bases left between them. CDR3: CASSFHRGGGLYEKLFF. DNA for the CDR3: TGTGCCAGCAGTTTCCACCGCGGGGGGGGTCTCTATGAAAAACTGTTTTTT.

This clone has just one count. The rearrangement joins TRBV19 to TRBJ2-7; 10 positions match TRBD2. The V segment lost 7 bases and the J segment 2 bases; nucleotides outside the gene matches: 5. Per the germline V gene, CDR1 is LNHDA and CDR2 is SQIVND (reference sequence). CDR3 length: 14 residues. Here the CDR3 DNA reads TGTGCCAGTACCTCGGGACTAGCGCCCTACGAGCAGTACTTC. Its translation is CASTSGLAPYEQYF.

This clone was picked up one time. The rearrangement links TRBV6-5 to TRBJ1-1; D unclear. The germline gives CDR1 MNHEY, CDR2 SVGAGI. CDR3 size: 11 residues. V was pared by 8 bases and J by 1 base, with 5 bases between. CDR3 nucleotides: TGTGCCAGCCGGTGGAACACTGAAGCTTTCTTT. Protein sequence: CASRWNTEAFF.

The chain combines TRBV10-2 with TRBJ2-1; 7 bases line up with TRBD2. V was pared by 2 bases and J by 4 bases, with 5 bases of the junction left unmatched. Per the germline V gene, CDR1 is WSHSY and CDR2 is SAAADI. The CDR3 has 15 amino acids. The CDR3 DNA follows: TGCGCCAGCAGTGAGACTAGCGAGATATACAATGAGCAGTTCTTC. Translation gives CASSETSEIYNEQFF.

This sequence joins TRBV4-1 and TRBJ2-2; 9 bases are a match to TRBD2. Germline values: CDR1 MGHRA, CDR2 YSYEKL. The CDR3 sequence is 16 residues long. V lost 4 bases and J lost 2; bases outside the gene matches: 5. The CDR3 DNA reads TGCGCCAGCAGCCGTTTTAGCGGGGGAAACACCGGGGAGCTGTTTTTT. As protein: CASSRFSGGNTGELFF.

This chain links TRBV6-1 with TRBJ1-2; 9 bases agree with TRBD1. The CDR3 loop spans 15 amino acids. J was trimmed by 1 base and V by 3 bases; bases with no gene match: 3. Per germline, CDR1 MNHNS and CDR2 SASEGT. The CDR3 region is CASSDPDRGNYGYTF. CDR3 nucleotides: TGTGCCAGCAGTGACCCGGACAGGGGTAACTATGGCTACACCTTC.

This rearrangement joins TRBV24-1 to TRBJ2-5, with a tentative D call TRBD1 (5 bases). V lost 0 bases, J lost 2 bases, and 9 bases lay in between. The CDR3 consists of 15 residues. Germline CDR1 reads KGHDR; CDR2 reads SFDVKD. The CDR3 DNA sequence: TGTGCCACCAGTGATTTGGGTGACAGTCAAGAGACCCAGTACTTC. It yields the protein CATSDLGDSQETQYF.

This clone occurred a few times. J is TRBJ1-2 and V is TRBV6-5, with TRBD1 identical over 9 bases. J gave up 4 bases and V 10 bases, and 4 bases lay outside the gene matches. Germline-derived CDR1 and CDR2 are MNHEY and SVGAGI. This CDR3 is built from 12 residues. CDR3 nucleotides: TGTGCCACAAGGGACAGGGTCTATGGCTACACCTTC. Translating it yields CATRDRVYGYTF.

This chain joins TRBV2 and TRBJ1-6, with a possible D match to TRBD1 (5 bases). The CDR3 is made up of 16 amino acids. V was cut by 8 bases and J by 3 bases, with 17 bases left in between. Germline values: CDR1 SNHLY, CDR2 FYNNEI. CDR3 nucleotide sequence: TGTGCCAGCGACCCCAGCGGGGCAGTCTATAATTCACCCCTCCACTTT. Its protein is CASDPSGAVYNSPLHF.

The chain combines TRBV7-8 with TRBJ1-1; D remains ambiguous. The CDR3 contains 14 residues. Trimming took 7 bases from V and 1 from J, leaving 13 bases between them. Germline loops: CDR1 SGHVS, CDR2 FQNEAQ. CDR3 in amino acids: CASTNRRENTEAFF. CDR3 DNA sequence: TGTGCCAGCACGAATCGGAGGGAGAACACTGAAGCTTTCTTT. Combining the CDR3 with reference TRBV7-8 and TRBJ1-1 gives the whole variable domain GAGVSQSPRYKVAKRGQDVALRCDPISGHVSLFWYQQALGQGPEFLTYFQNEAQLDKSGLPSDRFFAERPEGSVSTLKIQRTQQEDSAVYLCASTNRRENTEAFFGQGTRLTVV.

V gene TRBV7-9 combines with J gene TRBJ2-2; TRBD2 agrees at 10 bases. The trim removed 3 bases at V and 6 bases at J, leaving 4 bases unmatched. Per the germline V gene, CDR1 is SEHNR and CDR2 is FQNEAQ (reference sequence). The CDR3 contains 15 residues. In DNA form, the CDR3 reads TGTGCCAGCAGCTTCGGGACTAGCGTTCCCGGGGAGCTGTTTTTT. Translation gives CASSFGTSVPGELFF.

V gene TRBV7-2 combines with J gene TRBJ2-7, with 7 bases fitting TRBD2. CDR3 length: 15 amino acids. The germline V gene has CDR1 SGHTA and CDR2 FQGNSA. Trimming cost V 4 bases and J 2 bases; bases outside gene matches: 8. The CDR3 sequence: CASSSLGGDPYEQYF. Written as DNA, the CDR3 is TGTGCCAGCAGCTCCCTGGGGGGGGACCCCTACGAGCAGTACTTC.

V and J are TRBV19 and TRBJ1-2, with no clear D. Trimming cost V 7 bases and J 5 bases, with 20 bases left between them. Per the germline V gene, CDR1 is LNHDA and CDR2 is SQIVND (reference sequence). This CDR3 contains 15 residues. CDR3 region: CASTPDREGGYGYTF. The DNA for the CDR3 is TGTGCCAGTACCCCGGATAGGGAGGGCGGTTATGGCTACACCTTC. The full variable domain, its missing parts supplied by reference TRBV19 and TRBJ1-2, is DGGITQSPKYLFRKEGQNVTLSCEQNLNHDAMYWYRQDPGQGLRLIYYSQIVNDFQKGDIAEGYSVSREKKESFPLTVTSAQKNPTAFYLCASTPDREGGYGYTFGSGTRLTVV.

This chain connects TRBV3-1 (or the pseudogene TRBV3-2) to TRBJ2-7; D is ambiguous. V was cut by 1 base and J by 4 bases, with 14 bases left in between. There are 15 residues in the CDR3. Germline V lookup: CDR1 LGHDT, CDR2 YNNKEL (reference sequence). As DNA, the CDR3 is TGTGCCAGCAGCCAAGCTGTCGATAGTGTTTACGAGCAGTACTTC. Its protein product is CASSQAVDSVYEQYF.

The chain is built from TRBV9 and TRBJ2-1, with 9 bases that match TRBD1. V trimming: 4 bases; J trimming: 4 bases; junction bases outside the gene matches: 9. This CDR3 contains 16 residues. Per the germline V gene, CDR1 is SGDLS and CDR2 is YYNGEE. CDR3: CASSPTGGAEYNEQFF. CDR3 DNA: TGTGCCAGCAGCCCCACAGGGGGCGCGGAATACAATGAGCAGTTCTTC.

The genes are TRBV18 and TRBJ1-1, with 8 nucleotides matching TRBD1. The CDR3 runs 13 residues. Germline CDR1 reads KGHSH; CDR2 reads LQKENI. V gave up 4 bases and J gave up 3 bases; unmatched junction bases: 1. CDR3 coding DNA: TGTGCCAGCTCACGGGACAGGTACACTGAAGCTTTCTTT. Amino acid sequence: CASSRDRYTEAFF. The full variable domain, in which reference TRBV18 and TRBJ1-1 provide the parts outside the CDR3, is NAGVMQNPRHLVRRRGQEARLRCSPMKGHSHVYWYRQLPEEGLKFMVYLQKENIIDESGMPKERFSAEFPKEGPSILRIQQVVRGDSAAYFCASSRDRYTEAFFGQGTRLTVV.

This chain uses TRBV6-5 with TRBJ1-2; D is undetermined. Germline assignment: CDR1 MNHEY and CDR2 SVGAGI. The V end lost 2 bases, the J end lost 3 bases, and 10 bases lay between the germline ends. The CDR3 has 14 amino acids. CDR3: CASSYGEAYYGYTF. The CDR3 nucleotides read TGTGCCAGCAGTTACGGGGAGGCCTACTATGGCTACACCTTC.

The J gene is TRBJ1-2, the V gene TRBV20-1, with a weak D call TRBD1 (6 bases). Per the germline V gene, CDR1 is DFQATT and CDR2 is SNEGSKA (reference sequence). This CDR3 spans 11 amino acids. Trimming left V 6 bases short and J 6 bases short, with 11 bases between. CDR3 sequence (DNA): TGCAGTGCGGCAAGGGGGAATGGCTACACCTTC. As protein: CSAARGNGYTF.

This sequence joins TRBV19 and TRBJ1-1; D not resolved. V lost 5 bases and J 1 base, leaving 5 bases between the germline ends. The CDR3 contains 12 residues. Germline V lookup: CDR1 LNHDA, CDR2 SQIVND (reference sequence). The CDR3 sequence is CASSWQNTEAFF. Here the CDR3 DNA reads TGTGCCAGTAGTTGGCAGAACACTGAAGCTTTCTTT.

Here the CDR3 DNA reads TGTGCCATCAGGGCTAGCGGGGGCTCCGGTGGGGAGACCCAGTACTTC. The encoded protein is CAIRASGGSGGETQYF. This chain joins TRBV10-3 and TRBJ2-5; 10 bases are shared with TRBD2. Germline CDR1 ENHRY, CDR2 SYGVKD. The trim removed 6 bases at V and 5 bases at J, leaving 12 bases unmatched. CDR3 size: 16 residues.

This clone was seen a few times. The rearrangement links TRBV6-6 to TRBJ1-3; the match to TRBD1 covers 7 bases. Germline V CDR1 and CDR2: MNHNY, SVGAGI (reference sequence). This CDR3 region has 13 residues. The J segment lost 1 base and the V segment lost 11 bases, leaving 5 bases of the junction unmatched. The CDR3, as DNA: TGTGCCTCAAGACAGGGTTCTGGAAACACCATATATTTT. The encoded protein is CASRQGSGNTIYF.

The V and J genes are TRBV30 and TRBJ2-1; 9 nucleotides match TRBD2. CDR3 size: 14 residues. The V and J ends lost 2 bases and 3 bases, in that order; junction bases with no gene match: 2. CDR1 and CDR2 (germline): GTSNPN, SVGIG (reference sequence). The CDR3 loop is CAWSPSGIYNEQFF. The CDR3, as DNA: TGTGCCTGGAGTCCTAGCGGGATCTACAATGAGCAGTTCTTC.

This sequence joins TRBV2 and TRBJ1-4, with 7 bases aligning to TRBD1. The CDR3 is made up of 18 amino acids. Germline V lookup: CDR1 SNHLY, CDR2 FYNNEI. V shed 6 bases and J 3 bases; nucleotides not matched to a gene: 16. CDR3 sequence (DNA): TGTGCCAGCAGCCCGATGACAGGGAATATAGGTGCTAATGAAAAACTGTTTTTT. It is translated as CASSPMTGNIGANEKLFF.

The rearrangement links TRBV5-6 to TRBJ2-1; maybe TRBD1 (6 bases). Germline V gives CDR1 SGHDT, CDR2 YYEEEE. V lost 4 bases and J lost 2, with 13 bases in between. The CDR3 covers 15 residues. CDR3 DNA: TGTGCCAGCAGCCTCCCGGGACATACCTACAATGAGCAGTTCTTC. The encoded protein is CASSLPGHTYNEQFF.

V and J are TRBV12-3 or TRBV12-4 and TRBJ1-1, with a tentative D call TRBD1 (5 bases). The CDR3 has 12 amino acids. The V and J ends lost 6 bases and 1 base respectively, with 6 bases between them. CDR3 protein: CASRGQNTEAFF. CDR3 DNA sequence: TGTGCCAGCAGAGGACAGAACACTGAAGCTTTCTTT.

V usage is TRBV6-5 and J usage is TRBJ2-1; 8 nucleotides agree with TRBD2. This CDR3 has 15 residues. Germline V lookup: CDR1 MNHEY, CDR2 SVGAGI. With 7 bases clipped from V and 0 bases from J, the junction kept 5 bases outside the gene matches. In DNA, the CDR3 is TGTGCCAGCACCGGGGGGGCAAGCTCCTACAATGAGCAGTTCTTC. Protein sequence: CASTGGASSYNEQFF.

The chain couples TRBV3-1 (or the pseudogene TRBV3-2) to TRBJ1-3, with 8 nucleotides matching TRBD1. V was clipped by 4 bases and J by 6 bases; unmatched bases: 11. The CDR3 has 16 amino acids. Germline V gene lookup returns CDR1 LGHDT and CDR2 YNNKEL (reference sequence). For the CDR3, the DNA is TGTGCCAGCAGCCTACGGACAGGGAGAGGTACAAACACCATATATTTT. Protein sequence: CASSLRTGRGTNTIYF.

The CDR3 bases are TGTGCCAGCAGCTTGGCGGGGGTGTCCCAAGAGACCCAGTACTTC. This translates into CASSLAGVSQETQYF. This sequence joins TRBV5-8 and TRBJ2-5, with a tentative D call TRBD2 (6 bases). Germline loops: CDR1 SGHTS, CDR2 YDEGEE. The CDR3 runs to 15 residues. V lost 0 bases to trimming and J lost 1 base, with 10 bases between them.

V gene TRBV5-1 combines with J gene TRBJ2-5, with TRBD2 matching 11 bases. Germline lookup yields CDR1 SGHRS and CDR2 YFSETQ. The CDR3 covers 19 residues. The V gene end was trimmed by 0 bases and the J gene end by 4 bases; junction bases not matched to a gene: 14. The CDR3 loop is CASSLGVYRGLAGGETQYF. For the CDR3, the DNA is TGCGCCAGCAGCTTGGGGGTCTACAGGGGTCTAGCGGGAGGAGAGACCCAGTACTTC.

This chain links TRBV27 with TRBJ2-7; D is undetermined. The CDR3 totals 14 residues. From germline, CDR1 is MNHEY and CDR2 SMNVEV (reference sequence). The V and J ends lost 4 bases and 6 bases respectively, with 16 bases between them. The CDR3 DNA sequence: TGTGCCAGCAGTTACCGGGTTGGAGCTTCCGAGCAGTACGTC. Its protein product is CASSYRVGASEQYV.